This T cell receptor (beta chain) appears in the sequencing data of a study of cytomegalovirus exposure and HLA in healthy donors. Overall study context: Unique TCRs from HLA-typed donors, 80 million to 90 million of them, were held in an early data release. The study's findings and limits: Later analysis placed DRB1 highest and HLA-C lowest in TCR association rates, which differed by HLA locus. It is likely that the observed cluster of highly shared sequence variants was a sequencing artifact.

As for this clone: Its antigen remains unknown.

The PCR ran on 60 Vbeta and 13 Jbeta primers. The assay was immunoSEQ multiplex PCR, and TCRdb's table has in-frame clones only and misses some. The profile covers some 98,000 clones, with roughly three quarters appearing a single time and approximately 8% taken by the ten largest. Everyone who donated was a healthy bone marrow donor. Material for sequencing was PBMCs. The receptor comes from a female donor in good health and CMV-seronegative.

The CDR3 nucleotides read TGTGCCAGCAGCGATGGACTGACCGGGGAGCTGTTTTTT. This encodes CASSDGLTGELFF. The J gene is TRBJ2-2, the V gene TRBV9; possible D gene TRBD2, 5 bases. The germline V gene has CDR1 SGDLS and CDR2 YYNGEE. V lost 3 bases to trimming and J lost 5 bases, with 8 bases between them. CDR3 length: 13 amino acids.